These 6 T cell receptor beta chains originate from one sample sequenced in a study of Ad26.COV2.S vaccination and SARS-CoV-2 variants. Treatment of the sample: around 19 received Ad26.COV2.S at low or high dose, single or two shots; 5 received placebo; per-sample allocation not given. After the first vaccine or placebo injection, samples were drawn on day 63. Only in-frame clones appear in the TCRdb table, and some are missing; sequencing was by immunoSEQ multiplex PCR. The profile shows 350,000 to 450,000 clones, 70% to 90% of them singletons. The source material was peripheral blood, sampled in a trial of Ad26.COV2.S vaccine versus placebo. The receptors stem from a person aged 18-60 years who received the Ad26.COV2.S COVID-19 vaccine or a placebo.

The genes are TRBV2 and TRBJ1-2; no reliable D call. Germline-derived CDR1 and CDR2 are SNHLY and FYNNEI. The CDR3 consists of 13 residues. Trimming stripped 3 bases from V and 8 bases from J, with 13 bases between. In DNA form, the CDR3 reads TGTGCCAGCAGTGACCAGGATATCTTCGGCTACACCTTC. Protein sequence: CASSDQDIFGYTF.

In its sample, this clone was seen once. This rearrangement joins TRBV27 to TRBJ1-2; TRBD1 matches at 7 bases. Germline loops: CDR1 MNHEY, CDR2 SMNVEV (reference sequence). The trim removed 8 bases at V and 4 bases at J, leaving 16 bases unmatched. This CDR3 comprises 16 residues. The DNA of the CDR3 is TGTGCCAGCGGCAACATACAGGGGCGGGGGAGCTATGGCTACACCTTC. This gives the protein CASGNIQGRGSYGYTF.

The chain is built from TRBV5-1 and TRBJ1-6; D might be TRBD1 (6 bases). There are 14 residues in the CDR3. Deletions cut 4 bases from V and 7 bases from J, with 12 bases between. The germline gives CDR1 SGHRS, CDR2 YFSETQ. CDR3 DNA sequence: TGCGCCAGCAGCCCGGACAGCTCAAATTCACCCCTCCACTTT. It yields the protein CASSPDSSNSPLHF.

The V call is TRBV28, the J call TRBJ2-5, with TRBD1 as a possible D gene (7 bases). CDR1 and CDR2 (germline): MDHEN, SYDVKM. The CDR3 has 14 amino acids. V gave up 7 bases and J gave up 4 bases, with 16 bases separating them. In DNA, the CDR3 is TGTGCCAGCAACATCAGGGGGGCCGGAGAGACCCAGTACTTC. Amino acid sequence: CASNIRGAGETQYF.

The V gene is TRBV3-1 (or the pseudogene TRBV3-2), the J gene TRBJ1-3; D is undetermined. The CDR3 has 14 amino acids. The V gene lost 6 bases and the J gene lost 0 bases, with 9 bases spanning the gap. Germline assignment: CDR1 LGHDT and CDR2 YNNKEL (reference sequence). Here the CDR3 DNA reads TGTGCCAGCAGAGACATAAGCTCTGGAAACACCATATATTTT. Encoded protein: CASRDISSGNTIYF.

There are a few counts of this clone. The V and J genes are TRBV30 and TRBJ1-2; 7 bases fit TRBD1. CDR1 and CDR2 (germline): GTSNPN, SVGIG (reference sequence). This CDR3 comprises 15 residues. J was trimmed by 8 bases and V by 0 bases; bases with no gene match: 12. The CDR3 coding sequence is TGTGCCTGGAGTGTACGGGGACAGCGGTCTCGCGGCTACACCTTC. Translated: CAWSVRGQRSRGYTF.